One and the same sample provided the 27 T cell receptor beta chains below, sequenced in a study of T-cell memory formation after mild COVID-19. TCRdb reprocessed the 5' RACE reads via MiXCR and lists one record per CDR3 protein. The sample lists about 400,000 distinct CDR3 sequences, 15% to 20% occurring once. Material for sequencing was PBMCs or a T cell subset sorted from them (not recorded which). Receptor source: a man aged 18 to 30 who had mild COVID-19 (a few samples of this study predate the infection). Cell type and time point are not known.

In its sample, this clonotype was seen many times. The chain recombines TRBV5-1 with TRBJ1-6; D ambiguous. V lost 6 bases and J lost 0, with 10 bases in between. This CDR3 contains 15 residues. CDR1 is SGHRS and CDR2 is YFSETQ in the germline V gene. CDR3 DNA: TGCGCCAGCAAATCACAGAGCTCCTATAATTCACCCCTCCACTTT. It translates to CASKSQSSYNSPLHF.

CDR3 residues: CSVILAGEETQYF. The CDR3 nucleotides read TGCAGCGTCATCCTAGCGGGGGAAGAGACCCAGTACTTC. The chain is built from TRBV29-1 and TRBJ2-5; 10 nucleotides match TRBD2. The CDR3 sequence is 13 residues long. J was trimmed by 3 bases and V by 6 bases; bases with no gene match: 4. Germline V CDR1 and CDR2: SQVTM, ANQGSEA.

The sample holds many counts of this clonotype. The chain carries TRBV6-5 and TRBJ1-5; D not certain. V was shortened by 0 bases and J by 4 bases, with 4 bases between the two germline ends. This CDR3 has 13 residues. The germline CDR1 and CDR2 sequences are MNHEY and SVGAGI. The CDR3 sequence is CASSYSSNQPQHF. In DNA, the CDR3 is TGTGCCAGCAGTTACTCGAGTAATCAGCCCCAGCATTTT.

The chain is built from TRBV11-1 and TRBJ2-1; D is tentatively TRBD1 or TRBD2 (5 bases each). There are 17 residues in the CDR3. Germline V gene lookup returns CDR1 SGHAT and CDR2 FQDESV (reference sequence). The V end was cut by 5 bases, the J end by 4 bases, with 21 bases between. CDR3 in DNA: TGTGCCAGCAGCCACCTTGGGGTGGGGGAGACATACAATGAGCAGTTCTTC. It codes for CASSHLGVGETYNEQFF.

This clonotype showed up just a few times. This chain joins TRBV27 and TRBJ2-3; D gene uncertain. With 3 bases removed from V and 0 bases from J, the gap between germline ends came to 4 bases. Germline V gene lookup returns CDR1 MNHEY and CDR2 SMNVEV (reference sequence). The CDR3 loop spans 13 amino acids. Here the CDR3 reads CASSLKSTDTQYF. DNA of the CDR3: TGTGCCAGCAGTTTGAAAAGCACAGATACGCAGTATTTT.

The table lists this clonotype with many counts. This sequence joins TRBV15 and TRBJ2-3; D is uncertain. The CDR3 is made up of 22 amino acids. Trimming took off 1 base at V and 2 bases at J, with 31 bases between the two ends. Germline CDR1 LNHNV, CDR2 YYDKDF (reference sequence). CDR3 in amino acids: CATSRAKFRTLIEDKYTDTQYF. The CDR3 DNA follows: TGTGCCACCAGCAGAGCCAAGTTCAGAACTCTCATCGAAGATAAGTACACAGATACGCAGTATTTT.

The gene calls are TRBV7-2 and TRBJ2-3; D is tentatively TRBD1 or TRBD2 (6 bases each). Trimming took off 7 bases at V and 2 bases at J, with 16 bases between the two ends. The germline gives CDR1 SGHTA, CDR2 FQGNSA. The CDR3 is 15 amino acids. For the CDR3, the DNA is TGTGCCAGCAACCACGGGGGCCCGTCCACAGATACGCAGTATTTT. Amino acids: CASNHGGPSTDTQYF. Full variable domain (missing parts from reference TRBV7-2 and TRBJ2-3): GAGVSQSPSNKVTEKGKDVELRCDPISGHTALYWYRQSLGQGLEFLIYFQGNSAPDKSGLPSDRFSAERTGGSVSTLTIQRTQQEDSAVYLCASNHGGPSTDTQYFGPGTRLTVL.

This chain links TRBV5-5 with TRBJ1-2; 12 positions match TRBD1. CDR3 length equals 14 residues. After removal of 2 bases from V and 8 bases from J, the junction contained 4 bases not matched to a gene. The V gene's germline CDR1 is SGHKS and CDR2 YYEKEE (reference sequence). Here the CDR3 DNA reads TGTGCCAGCAGCTTAGGGACAGGGGGCAACGGCTACACCTTC. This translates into CASSLGTGGNGYTF.

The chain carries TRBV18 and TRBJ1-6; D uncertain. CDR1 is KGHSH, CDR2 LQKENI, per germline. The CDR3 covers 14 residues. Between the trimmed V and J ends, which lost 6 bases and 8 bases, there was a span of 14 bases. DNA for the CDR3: TGTGCCAGCTCCCCAAGGGTCAAGGATTCACCCCTCCACTTT. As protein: CASSPRVKDSPLHF.

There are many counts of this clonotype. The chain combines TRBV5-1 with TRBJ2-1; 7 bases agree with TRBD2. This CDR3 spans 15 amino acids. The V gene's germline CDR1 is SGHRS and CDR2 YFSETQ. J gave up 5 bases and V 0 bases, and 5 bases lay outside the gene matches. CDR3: CASSLANGGNNEQFF. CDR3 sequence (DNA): TGCGCCAGCAGCTTGGCTAACGGGGGGAACAATGAGCAGTTCTTC.

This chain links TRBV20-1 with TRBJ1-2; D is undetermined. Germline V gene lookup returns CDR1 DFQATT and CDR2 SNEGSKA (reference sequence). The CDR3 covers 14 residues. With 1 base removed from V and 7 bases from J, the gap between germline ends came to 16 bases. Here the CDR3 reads CSARGATGVSGYTF. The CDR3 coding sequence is TGCAGTGCTAGAGGGGCCACGGGCGTTTCTGGCTACACCTTC.

In nucleotides, the CDR3 is TGTGCCAGCAGTTACACCGGCCGAGGTGCTGGCTACACCTTC. Protein sequence: CASSYTGRGAGYTF. This chain uses TRBV6-2 or TRBV6-3 with TRBJ1-2; the D is unclear. The V and J ends lost 2 bases and 7 bases respectively, with 14 bases between them. Germline-derived CDR1 and CDR2 are MNHEY and SVGEGT. There are 14 residues in the CDR3.

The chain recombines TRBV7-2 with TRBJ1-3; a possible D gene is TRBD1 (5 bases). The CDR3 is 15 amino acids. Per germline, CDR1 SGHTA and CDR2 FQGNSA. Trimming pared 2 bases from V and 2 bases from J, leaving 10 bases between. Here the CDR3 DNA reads TGTGCCAGCAGCTTATATTGGGGGACTGGAAACACCATATATTTT. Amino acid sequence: CASSLYWGTGNTIYF.

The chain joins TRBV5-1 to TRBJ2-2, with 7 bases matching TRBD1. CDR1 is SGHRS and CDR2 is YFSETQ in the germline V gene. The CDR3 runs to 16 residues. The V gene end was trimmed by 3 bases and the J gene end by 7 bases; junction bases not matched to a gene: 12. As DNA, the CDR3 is TGCGCCAGCAGCTCGTTCTCCGCGACAGGGTACGGGGAGCTGTTTTTT. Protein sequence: CASSSFSATGYGELFF.

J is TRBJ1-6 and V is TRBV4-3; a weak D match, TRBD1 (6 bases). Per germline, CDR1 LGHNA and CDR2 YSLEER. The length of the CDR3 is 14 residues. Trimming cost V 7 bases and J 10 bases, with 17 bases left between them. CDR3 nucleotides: TGCGCCAGCAAGGGAGACAGGTTTGAATCACCCCTCCACTTT. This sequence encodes CASKGDRFESPLHF.

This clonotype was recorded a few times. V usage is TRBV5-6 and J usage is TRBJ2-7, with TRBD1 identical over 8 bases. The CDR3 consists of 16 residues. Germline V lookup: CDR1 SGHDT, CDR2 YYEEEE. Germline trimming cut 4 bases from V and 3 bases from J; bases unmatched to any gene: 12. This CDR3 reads CASSVLPGQVHYEQYF. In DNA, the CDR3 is TGTGCCAGCAGCGTATTGCCGGGACAGGTTCACTACGAGCAGTACTTC.

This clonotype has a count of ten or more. The CDR3 protein is CASSFRDTEAFF. CDR3 sequence (DNA): TGCGCCAGCAGCTTCAGGGACACTGAAGCTTTCTTT. This sequence joins TRBV5-1 and TRBJ1-1; weak D call: TRBD1 (5 bases). The CDR3 contains 12 residues. CDR1 is SGHRS and CDR2 is YFSETQ in the germline V gene. Trimming took off 2 bases at V and 3 bases at J, with 5 bases between the two ends.

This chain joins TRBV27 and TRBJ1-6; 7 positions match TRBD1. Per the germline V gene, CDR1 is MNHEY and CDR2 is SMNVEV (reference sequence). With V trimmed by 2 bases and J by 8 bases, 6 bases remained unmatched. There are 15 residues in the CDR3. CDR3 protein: CASSLRQGFDSPLHF. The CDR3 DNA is TGTGCCAGCAGTTTACGACAGGGTTTTGATTCACCCCTCCACTTT.

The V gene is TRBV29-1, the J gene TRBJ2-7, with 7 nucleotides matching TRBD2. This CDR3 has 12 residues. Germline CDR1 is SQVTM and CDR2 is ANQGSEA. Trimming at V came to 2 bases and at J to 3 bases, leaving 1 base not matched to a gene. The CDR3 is CSVEREDYEQYF. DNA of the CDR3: TGCAGCGTTGAACGGGAGGACTACGAGCAGTACTTC.

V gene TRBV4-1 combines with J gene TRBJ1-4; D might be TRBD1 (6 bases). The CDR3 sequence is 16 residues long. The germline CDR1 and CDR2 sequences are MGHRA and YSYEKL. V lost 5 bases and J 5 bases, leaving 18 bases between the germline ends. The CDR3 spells CASSYLGDRKNEKLFF. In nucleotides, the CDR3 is TGCGCCAGCAGCTATCTGGGAGACAGGAAAAATGAAAAACTGTTTTTT.

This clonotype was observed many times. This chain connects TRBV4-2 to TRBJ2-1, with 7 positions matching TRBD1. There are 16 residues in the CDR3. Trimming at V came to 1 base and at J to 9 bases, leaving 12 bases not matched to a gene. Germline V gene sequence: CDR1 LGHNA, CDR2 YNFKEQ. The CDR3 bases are TGTGCCAGCAGCCAAGCGAACGACAGGGTAGGCGGTGAGCAGTTCTTC. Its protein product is CASSQANDRVGGEQFF.

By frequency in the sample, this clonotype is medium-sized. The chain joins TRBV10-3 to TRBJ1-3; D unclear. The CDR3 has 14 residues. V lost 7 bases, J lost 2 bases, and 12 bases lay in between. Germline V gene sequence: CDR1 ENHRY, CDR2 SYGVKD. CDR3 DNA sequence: TGTGCCATCATGAGGGATACGACTGGAAACACCATATATTTT. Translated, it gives CAIMRDTTGNTIYF.

This CDR3 is CASSLRRGTDTQYF. CDR3 DNA: TGTGCCAGCAGCTTACGGCGGGGCACAGATACGCAGTATTTT. The chain joins TRBV11-3 to TRBJ2-3; perhaps TRBD2 as D (5 bases). The germline V and J ends were trimmed by 2 bases and 1 base, with 7 bases remaining between them. Germline V gives CDR1 SGHNT, CDR2 YENEEA. The CDR3 sequence is 14 residues long.

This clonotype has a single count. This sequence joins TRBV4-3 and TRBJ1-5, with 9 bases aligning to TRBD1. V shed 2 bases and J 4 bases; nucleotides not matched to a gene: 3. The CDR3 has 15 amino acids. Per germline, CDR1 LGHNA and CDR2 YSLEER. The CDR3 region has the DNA TGCGCCAGCAGCCAAAACAGGGGGCGGAATCAGCCCCAGCATTTT. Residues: CASSQNRGRNQPQHF.

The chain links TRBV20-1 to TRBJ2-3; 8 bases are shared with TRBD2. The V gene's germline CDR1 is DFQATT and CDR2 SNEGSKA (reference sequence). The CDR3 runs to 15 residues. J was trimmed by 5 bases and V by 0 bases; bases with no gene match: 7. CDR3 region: CSARDPGGVKDTQYF. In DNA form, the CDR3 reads TGCAGTGCTAGAGATCCGGGGGGGGTCAAAGATACGCAGTATTTT.

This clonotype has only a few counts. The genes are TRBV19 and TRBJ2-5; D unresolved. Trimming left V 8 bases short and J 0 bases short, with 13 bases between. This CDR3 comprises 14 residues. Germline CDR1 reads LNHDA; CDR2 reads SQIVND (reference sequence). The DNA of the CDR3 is TGTGCCAGTCGAGGTTTTCCATACCAAGAGACCCAGTACTTC. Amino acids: CASRGFPYQETQYF.

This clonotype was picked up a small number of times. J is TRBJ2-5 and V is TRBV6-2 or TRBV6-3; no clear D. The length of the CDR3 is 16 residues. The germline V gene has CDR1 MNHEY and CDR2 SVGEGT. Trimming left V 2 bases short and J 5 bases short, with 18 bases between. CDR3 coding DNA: TGTGCCAGCAGTTACCTGGGGTCAGGATGGCCCGAGACCCAGTACTTC. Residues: CASSYLGSGWPETQYF.